This TCR beta chain stems from a study of neurological immune-mediated disorders. The CDR3 is 13 amino acids. Trimming pared 4 bases from V and 9 bases from J, leaving 13 bases between. In germline, CDR1 is SGHTA, CDR2 FQGNSA. Unsorted libraries were prepared from 2 million PBMCs held at -80 C. The cDNA was synthesized by 5'RACE incorporating 10-nucleotide random UMIs. MiXCR was run by TCRdb on the 5' RACE reads, yielding one entry per CDR3 protein. The sample includes tens of thousands of distinct CDR3 sequences, roughly 25% seen only once; the top ten take roughly 25%. This clonotype was observed at least ten times.

The material sequenced was PBMCs. The source of this sequence is a woman in her 70s in good health. The chain has TRBV7-2 and TRBJ1-5; D remains unclear. For the CDR3, the DNA is TGTGCCAGCAGCTCCCAAACCCAAAGGCCCCAGCATTTT. Residues: CASSSQTQRPQHF.